This T cell receptor beta chain is drawn from a study of shared clonotypes between healthy human individuals. Study details: Per donor, three plates held CD4 naive cells, three held CD4 memory, two held CD8 naive and one held CD8 memory.

TCRdb keeps only in-frame clones here, not all; method: immunoSEQ multiplex PCR. The sample shows about 2.5 million clones, 92% of them seen only once. Concerning this clone: What it binds is unknown.

Study results and caveats: Rarefaction indicated that sorted-subset sequencing remained incomplete although depth was large.

CDR1 is SGHDT, CDR2 YYEEEE, per germline. Trimming took 7 bases from V and 1 from J, leaving 6 bases between them. CDR3 length equals 12 residues. Sequenced sample: naive CD4+ T cells from PBMCs. The sample's subset: CD45RA+ positively selected. The origin of this receptor is a man between 18 and 35 years old in good health. Some clones in this sample may be carry-over from other donors' samples. The genes are TRBV5-6 and TRBJ2-4; TRBD1 is a possible D gene (5 bases). The CDR3 is CASAGAKNIQYF. The CDR3 nucleotides read TGTGCCAGCGCAGGGGCCAAAAACATTCAGTACTTC.